This T cell receptor beta chain comes out of a study of long-term antiretroviral therapy in people with HIV. Sequencing used immunoSEQ v3.0 at survey level. Sequenced by immunoSEQ multiplex PCR; TCRdb stores in-frame clones only, minus some. The sample has some 29,000 clones, 97% seen once. V was clipped by 5 bases and J by 5 bases; unmatched bases: 10. CDR1 MNHEY and CDR2 SMNVEV come from the germline V gene (reference sequence). The CDR3 has 16 amino acids. The study, taken as a whole, reports: Every time point showed a repertoire led by clones expanded before ART.

Remarks on this clone: What it binds is not known.

The TCR was taken from a man aged 25-45 years with HIV. The sequencing here drew on unsorted PBMCs, taken 7.6 years after starting antiretroviral therapy. V gene TRBV27 combines with J gene TRBJ2-2; 8 bases match TRBD2. The CDR3 DNA reads TGTGCCAGCAGTATTACTAGCGGAGCGCGAACCGGGGAGCTGTTTTTT. This encodes CASSITSGARTGELFF.